This TCR beta chain is drawn from a study of blood T cell repertoires in COVID-19. Whole-study context: The United States, Italy and Spain supplied acute and convalescent COVID-19 samples. T cells, B-cell-depleted T cells, or PBMCs supplied cDNA or gDNA.

Clinical history as reported by participants underpinned cohort assignment. V was clipped by 0 bases and J by 6 bases, with 10 bases between them. CDR1 is MGHRA and CDR2 is YSYEKL in the germline V gene. The CDR3 spans 14 residues. This clone was observed once. Per the original methods: From reference gene primer amplification, estimates of nucleated cell counts were derived. The method was immunoSEQ multiplex PCR; TCRdb's version includes in-frame clones alone and lacks a portion of them. V and J calls and clone size are copied from that table; D and trimming were computed from the DNA. The table shows roughly 220,000 clones, with 80% to 90% occurring only once.

The TCR originated in a woman in her forties with acute COVID-19. The V and J genes are TRBV4-1 and TRBJ2-3, with a weak D call TRBD2 (5 bases). Source material: PBMCs or T cells enriched from blood (not recorded which). CDR3: CASSQERGSDTQYF. The CDR3 DNA reads TGCGCCAGCAGCCAAGAACGAGGGTCGGATACGCAGTATTTT.